The rows below give T cell receptor beta chains drawn from one sample of a study of OX40 agonist ivuxolimab in advanced cancers. Generated by immunoSEQ multiplex PCR, the TCRdb table keeps only in-frame clones and is missing some. This sample has tens of thousands of clones, with 75% to 90% found just once. The sample in question was CD4+ or CD8+ T cells sorted from blood, obtained in a trial of the OX40 agonist ivuxolimab. These receptors were obtained from an adult with an advanced solid tumor such as melanoma, head and neck, liver or kidney cancer. CDR3s leave out the opening cysteine and the closing phenylalanine or tryptophan. Each record gives: J gene, V gene, CDR3 protein.

TRBJ2-5 | TRBV7-2 | ASSLDWTEETQY
TRBJ1-1 | TRBV4-2 | ASSQGQGGANTEAF
TRBJ2-7 | TRBV6-1 | ASSQPGDGAYEQY
TRBJ2-5 | TRBV19 | ASSIGSRLETQY
TRBJ2-2 | TRBV9 | ASSVGTSGDTGELF
TRBJ2-5 | TRBV4-3 | ASSQDRRSHPH
TRBJ2-1 | TRBV9 | ASSGYSGGSYNEQF
TRBJ2-7 | TRBV7-9 | ASSLVWERGSYEQY
TRBJ1-4 | TRBV7-2 | ASSGTGSREKLF
TRBJ1-1 | TRBV10-3 | AISSSGDTEAF
TRBJ2-7 | TRBV7-2 | ASSLGGGAGYEQY
TRBJ2-7 | TRBV28 | ATISGGIYEQY
TRBJ1-1 | TRBV28 | ASSTPRAGNTEAF
TRBJ2-5 | TRBV6-6 | ASSYTDRYQETQY
TRBJ2-1 | TRBV25-1 | ASSGTGGSYNEQF
TRBJ2-3 | TRBV28 | ASSPNDIAADTQY
TRBJ1-2 | TRBV4-3 | ASSLGQGESYGYT
TRBJ2-2 | TRBV11-2 | ASSLHPGPAAGELF
TRBJ1-4 | TRBV5-1 | ASSLNSPTTNEKLF
TRBJ2-7 | TRBV25-1 | ASTTGTIYEQY
TRBJ2-1 | TRBV7-3 | ASSLTAAEAQF
TRBJ2-7 | TRBV6-5 | ASSYVGAGGKVEQY
TRBJ2-1 | TRBV7-9 | ASSRAERGEQF
TRBJ1-1 | TRBV11-2 | ASSLEHTAEAF
TRBJ1-4 | TRBV27 | ASSFGGSNEKLF
TRBJ2-3 | TRBV4-3 | ASSQDLPGGDTDTQY
TRBJ2-3 | TRBV7-2 | ASSPQYGGADTQY
TRBJ2-7 | TRBV5-5 | ASSLAAWGMPYEQY
TRBJ2-7 | TRBV6-6 | ASTTSAIRTGVEQY
TRBJ2-7 | TRBV28 | ASSLYYEQY
TRBJ2-5 | TRBV15 | ATSRDSSGETQY
TRBJ1-5 | TRBV19 | ASSTGPNQPQH
TRBJ2-1 | TRBV5-4 | ASSLGLAGQNEQF
TRBJ2-3 | TRBV9 | ASSRQDRSLSTDTQY
TRBJ2-1 | TRBV7-6 | ASSSDRNNEQF
TRBJ2-5 | TRBV28 | ASSWTGGYETQY
TRBJ2-1 | TRBV19 | ASSIIPGRYNEQF
TRBJ2-2 | TRBV6-6 | ASSYERVTGELF
TRBJ2-3 | TRBV5-1 | ASSFGLAGGTATDTQY
TRBJ1-4 | TRBV5-1 | ASSFTGANEKLF